This T cell receptor (beta chain) stems from a study of CD8 T cells in Susac syndrome. Reverse transcription used roughly 0.5 to 1 ug RNA and random hexamers. One entry per CDR3 protein, called by TCRdb with MiXCR from the immunoSEQ multiplex PCR reads. The data contain 180,000 or so distinct CDR3 sequences, about 93% of them singletons. The germline CDR1 and CDR2 sequences are SQVTM and ANQGSEA. The CDR3 contains 13 residues. The junction had 2 bases not matched to a gene; V was cut back by 4 bases and J by 0 bases. Sequencing of TCR beta, carried out with a high-throughput approach, was applied to CD8+ and CD4+ T cells from the blood.

This TCR came from a human donor in good health. Sequencing was done on a sample of CD4+ T cells from PBMCs. The chain couples TRBV29-1 to TRBJ1-1; 7 bases match TRBD1. The CDR3 region is CSVVGQLNTEAFF. CDR3 in DNA: TGCAGCGTTGTGGGACAGCTGAACACTGAAGCTTTCTTT.